This TCR beta chain appears in the sequencing data of a study of blood T cell repertoires in COVID-19. As concerns this clone: Different DNA sequences within this sample yield the same CDR3.

Only in-frame clones appear in the TCRdb table, and some are missing; sequencing was by immunoSEQ multiplex PCR. In the table there are roughly 170,000 clones, about 88% of which are singletons. After removal of 8 bases from V and 1 base from J, the junction contained 6 bases not matched to a gene. Germline V lookup: CDR1 MNHEY, CDR2 SMNVEV (reference sequence). The CDR3 consists of 14 residues. Input material: peripheral blood. The source is a woman aged 50 to 65 with COVID-19, enrolled during active disease. J is TRBJ1-1 and V is TRBV27, with 8 bases aligning to TRBD1. CDR3 sequence reads: CASSPGTGNTEAFF. DNA for the CDR3: TGTGCCAGCTCTCCCGGGACAGGGAACACTGAAGCTTTCTTT.